This entry lists 15 T cell receptor beta chains sequenced from one sample in a study of blood T cells in healthy people across ages. A J-beta primer mix and a sample-barcoded 5' primer were used in a second PCR of roughly 6 to 12 cycles. TCRdb reanalysed the 5' RACE reads using MiXCR and keeps one entry per CDR3 protein. The sample shows around 1,500,000 distinct CDR3 sequences, approximately 42% of them seen only once. The specimen was blood. These receptors originate from a woman younger than 35 in good health.

The chain recombines TRBV3-1 with TRBJ2-5, with D unresolved. The CDR3 is 17 residues long. The germline CDR1 and CDR2 sequences are LGHDT and YNNKEL (reference sequence). With 0 bases removed from V and 4 bases from J, the gap between germline ends came to 18 bases. CDR3 in DNA: TGTGCCAGCAGCCAAGATCGCCGAAGGCAGGAAATAGAGACCCAGTACTTC. Its protein is CASSQDRRRQEIETQYF.

To note about this clonotype: A much larger clone is a single base away; this may be a read error. The V call is TRBV6-6, the J call TRBJ2-3; TRBD2 matches 8 bases. Germline CDR1 MNHNY, CDR2 SVGAGI (reference sequence). J lost 1 base, V lost 2 bases, and 2 bases had no gene match. The CDR3 covers 15 residues. The CDR3 nucleotides are TGTGCCAGCAGTTACAGGCGGGGGGGCACAGATACGCAGTATTTT. Its translation: CASSYRRGGTDTQYF.

This clonotype was counted only a few times. V usage is TRBV3-1 and J usage is TRBJ2-5; D is uncertain. The end of the DNA aligns better with TRBJ2-7, so the J call may be wrong. Germline CDR1 and CDR2: LGHDT and YNNKEL (reference sequence). The CDR3 runs 11 residues. CDR3 protein: CASSQENEQYF. CDR3 DNA sequence: TGTGCCAGCAGCCAAGAAAACGAGCAGTACTTC.

J is TRBJ1-2 and V is TRBV20-1; 9 bases match TRBD1. Per the germline V gene, CDR1 is DFQATT and CDR2 is SNEGSKA (reference sequence). CDR3 length: 14 residues. With V trimmed by 6 bases and J by 7 bases, 12 bases remained unmatched. CDR3: CSAGEQGARGGYTF. The CDR3 coding sequence is TGCAGTGCAGGGGAACAGGGGGCGCGTGGTGGCTACACCTTC.

This clonotype appeared a few times. This sequence joins TRBV20-1 and TRBJ2-1; 7 positions agree with TRBD1. CDR3 length equals 14 residues. V gave up 6 bases and J gave up 5 bases; unmatched junction bases: 10. Germline CDR1 DFQATT, CDR2 SNEGSKA (reference sequence). CDR3: CSAMRRTGNNEQFF. The CDR3 DNA reads as TGCAGTGCAATGCGTCGGACAGGTAACAATGAGCAGTTCTTC.

V usage is TRBV5-4 and J usage is TRBJ2-5; TRBD2 agrees at 10 bases. J was trimmed by 5 bases and V by 7 bases; bases with no gene match: 11. Germline V gene lookup returns CDR1 SGHNT and CDR2 YYREEE (reference sequence). This CDR3 comprises 15 residues. The CDR3 region has the DNA TGTGCCAGCGCCCGGACTAGCGGATTTGTGGAGACCCAGTACTTC. Protein sequence: CASARTSGFVETQYF.

J is TRBJ2-3 and V is TRBV4-2; 10 positions agree with TRBD1. With 0 bases clipped from V and 4 bases from J, the junction kept 7 bases outside the gene matches. Germline assignment: CDR1 LGHNA and CDR2 YNFKEQ. CDR3 length: 17 residues. CDR3: CASSQESRGQGSDTQYF. CDR3 coding DNA: TGTGCCAGCAGCCAAGAAAGTAGGGGACAGGGGTCAGATACGCAGTATTTT.

CDR3 sequence reads: CASRRITSESYTDTQYF. In DNA, the CDR3 is TGTGCCAGCAGACGCATTACTAGCGAATCGTACACAGATACGCAGTATTTT. This chain connects TRBV7-6 to TRBJ2-3; the match to TRBD2 covers 7 bases. Germline CDR1 reads SGHVS; CDR2 reads FNYEAQ. The CDR3 is made up of 17 amino acids. V dropped 6 bases and J dropped 2; count of bases not matched to a gene: 14. Full variable domain (rest looked up from reference TRBV7-6 and TRBJ2-3): GAGVSQSPRYKVTKRGQDVALRCDPISGHVSLYWYRQALGQGPEFLTYFNYEAQQDKSGLPNDRFSAERPEGSISTLTIQRTEQRDSAMYRCASRRITSESYTDTQYFGPGTRLTVL.

The V and J genes are TRBV5-1 and TRBJ2-7; TRBD1 aligns across 7 bases. The germline gives CDR1 SGHRS, CDR2 YFSETQ. With 0 bases clipped from V and 3 bases from J, the junction kept 6 bases outside the gene matches. The CDR3 contains 15 residues. As DNA, the CDR3 is TGCGCCAGCAGCTTGGTCGACAGGGCCTACTACGAGCAGTACTTC. This gives the protein CASSLVDRAYYEQYF.

The J gene is TRBJ1-2, the V gene TRBV29-1; TRBD1 might be the D (5 bases). The V end was cut by 7 bases, the J end by 0 bases, with 9 bases between. This CDR3 has 12 amino acids. Germline-derived CDR1 and CDR2 are SQVTM and ANQGSEA. Here the CDR3 DNA reads TGCAGCGGGGGGATGACTAACTATGGCTACACCTTC. This codes for CSGGMTNYGYTF. Full variable domain (rest looked up from reference TRBV29-1 and TRBJ1-2): SAVISQKPSRDICQRGTSLTIQCQVDSQVTMMFWYRQQPGQSLTLIATANQGSEATYESGFVIDKFPISRPNLTFSTLTVSNMSPEDSSIYLCSGGMTNYGYTFGSGTRLTVV.

Note on this clonotype: Being one base from a much bigger clone, this may be a read error. This rearrangement joins TRBV29-1 to TRBJ2-5, with a tentative D call TRBD2 (5 bases). The CDR3 loop spans 18 amino acids. Trimming took 6 bases from V and 4 from J, leaving 30 bases between them. Germline V gene lookup returns CDR1 SQVTM and CDR2 ANQGSEA. The CDR3 is CSVPGPALIGERAETQYF. DNA for the CDR3: TGCAGCGTCCCGGGCCCAGCCTTGATCGGGGAGAGGGCAGAGACCCAGTACTTC.

J is TRBJ2-5 and V is TRBV7-9, with 7 bases aligning to TRBD2. J was trimmed by 5 bases and V by 1 base; bases with no gene match: 7. Germline CDR1 SEHNR, CDR2 FQNEAQ (reference sequence). The length of the CDR3 is 15 residues. The CDR3 here is CASSLEPSGDETQYF. In DNA form, the CDR3 reads TGTGCCAGCAGCTTAGAGCCTAGCGGTGATGAGACCCAGTACTTC. The variable domain in full, completed from reference TRBV7-9 and TRBJ2-5, reads DTGVSQNPRHKITKRGQNVTFRCDPISEHNRLYWYRQTLGQGPEFLTYFQNEAQLEKSRLLSDRFSAERPKGSFSTLEIQRTEQGDSAMYLCASSLEPSGDETQYFGPGTRLLVL.

The chain uses TRBV3-1 and TRBJ2-6, with 7 nucleotides matching TRBD1. The CDR3 has 16 residues. Germline-derived CDR1 and CDR2 are LGHDT and YNNKEL (reference sequence). V lost 2 bases to trimming and J lost 3 bases; unmatched junction nucleotides: 4. CDR3 loop: CASSQLGGGGANVLTF. CDR3 DNA sequence: TGTGCCAGCAGCCAATTAGGGGGCGGTGGGGCCAACGTCCTGACTTTC.

The rearrangement joins TRBV2 to TRBJ1-3; TRBD1 agrees at 8 bases. Germline trimming cut 8 bases from V and 4 bases from J; bases unmatched to any gene: 16. This CDR3 contains 17 residues. From germline, CDR1 is SNHLY and CDR2 FYNNEI. CDR3 nucleotides: TGTGCCAGCCTACTACGCGAGGGACAGGCGGGAGGAAACACCATATATTTT. The encoded protein is CASLLREGQAGGNTIYF.

This clonotype was recorded many times. The rearrangement joins TRBV5-1 to TRBJ1-1; 11 positions agree with TRBD1. The ends lost 4 bases at V and 10 bases at J; junction bases unmatched: 15. The CDR3 totals 16 residues. CDR1 is SGHRS and CDR2 is YFSETQ in the germline V gene. CDR3 region: CASSPGTGGARAVAFF. The CDR3, as DNA: TGCGCCAGCAGCCCCGGGACAGGGGGAGCGAGAGCGGTAGCTTTCTTT.